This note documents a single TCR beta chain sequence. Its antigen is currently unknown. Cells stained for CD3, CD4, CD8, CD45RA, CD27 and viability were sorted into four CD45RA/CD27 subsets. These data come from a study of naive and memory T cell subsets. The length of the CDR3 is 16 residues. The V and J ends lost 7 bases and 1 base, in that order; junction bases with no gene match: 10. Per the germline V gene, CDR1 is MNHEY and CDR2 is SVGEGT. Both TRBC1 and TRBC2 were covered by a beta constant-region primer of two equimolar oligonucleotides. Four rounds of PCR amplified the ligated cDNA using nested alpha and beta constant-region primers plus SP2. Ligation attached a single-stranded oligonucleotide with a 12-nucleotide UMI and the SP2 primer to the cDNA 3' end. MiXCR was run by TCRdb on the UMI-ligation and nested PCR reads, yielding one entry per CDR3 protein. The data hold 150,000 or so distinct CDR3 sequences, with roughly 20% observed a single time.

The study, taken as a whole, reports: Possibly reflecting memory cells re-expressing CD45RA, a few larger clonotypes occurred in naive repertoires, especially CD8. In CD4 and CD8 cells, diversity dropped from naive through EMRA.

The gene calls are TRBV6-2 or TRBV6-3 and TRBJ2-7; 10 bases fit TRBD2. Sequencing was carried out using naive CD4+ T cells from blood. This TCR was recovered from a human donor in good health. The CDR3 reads CASINSGRIRSYEQYF. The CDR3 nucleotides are TGTGCCAGCATTAATAGCGGGAGGATCAGATCCTACGAGCAGTACTTC.